What follows are 25 T cell receptor beta chains derived from one specimen sequenced in a study of OX40 agonist ivuxolimab in advanced cancers. Sequencing was performed with immunoSEQ multiplex PCR; in TCRdb, only in-frame clones are kept and a portion is missing. The repertoire holds 50,000 or so clones, with 85% to 90% as singletons. The source was CD4+ or CD8+ T cells sorted from blood, collected in a trial of the OX40 agonist ivuxolimab. All receptors derive from an adult with an advanced solid tumor such as melanoma, head and neck, liver or kidney cancer.

The CDR3 DNA is TGTGCCAGCAGTTTTCGCGGGGAAAGCTCCTACAATGAGCAGTTCTTC. Residues: CASSFRGESSYNEQFF. The rearrangement joins TRBV28 to TRBJ2-1, with D perhaps TRBD2 (6 bases). V gave up 3 bases and J gave up 0 bases, with 12 bases separating them. Germline assignment: CDR1 MDHEN and CDR2 SYDVKM. The length of the CDR3 is 16 residues.

The rearrangement uses TRBV6-5 and TRBJ2-7; D is unclear. The germline CDR1 and CDR2 sequences are MNHEY and SVGAGI. The CDR3 spans 15 residues. Trimming left V 2 bases short and J 5 bases short, with 16 bases between. The CDR3 reads CASSYTDLPGDEQYF. CDR3 nucleotide sequence: TGTGCCAGCAGTTACACGGACCTACCAGGCGACGAGCAGTACTTC.

This clone is a singleton in its sample. The gene calls are TRBV4-2 and TRBJ2-1; tentatively, D is TRBD1 or TRBD2 (6 bases each). The V gene's germline CDR1 is LGHNA and CDR2 YNFKEQ. V lost 4 bases to trimming and J lost 8 bases, with 30 bases between them. The CDR3 consists of 19 residues. CDR3 amino acids: CASSPPEAIPGAVPHEQFF. Here the CDR3 DNA reads TGTGCCAGCAGCCCCCCCGAGGCCATCCCGGGGGCTGTCCCCCATGAGCAGTTCTTC.

This chain uses TRBV19 with TRBJ2-1; 9 bases align to TRBD2. V was pared by 0 bases and J by 3 bases, with 3 bases of the junction left unmatched. The CDR3 length is 16 residues. The germline V gene encodes CDR1 LNHDA and CDR2 SQIVND (reference sequence). The CDR3 is CASSIEGSGGYNEQFF. The CDR3, as DNA: TGTGCCAGTAGTATAGAGGGTAGCGGGGGCTACAATGAGCAGTTCTTC.

CDR3 region: CASKQQEAYYEQYF. The CDR3 DNA follows: TGTGCCAGCAAGCAACAGGAGGCTTACTACGAGCAGTACTTC. The chain links TRBV6-1 to TRBJ2-7; the D call may be TRBD1 or TRBD2 (5 bases each). Germline V gene data show CDR1 as MNHNS and CDR2 as SASEGT. The length of the CDR3 is 14 residues. V lost 7 bases, J lost 3 bases, and 16 bases lay in between.

DNA for the CDR3: TGCGCCAGCAGCTTGGCCGAGGGCCTGGATGAAAAACTGTTTTTT. Amino acid sequence: CASSLAEGLDEKLFF. The V and J genes are TRBV5-1 and TRBJ1-4; D remains ambiguous. The CDR3 has 15 amino acids. Germline CDR1 is SGHRS and CDR2 is YFSETQ. Trimming left V 0 bases short and J 6 bases short, with 12 bases between.

The V gene is TRBV15, the J gene TRBJ2-1, with 7 bases that match TRBD2. The germline CDR1 and CDR2 sequences are LNHNV and YYDKDF (reference sequence). The CDR3 consists of 14 residues. J lost 7 bases, V lost 0 bases, and 3 bases had no gene match. The CDR3 reads CATSRDLGGNEQFF. In nucleotides, the CDR3 is TGTGCCACCAGCAGAGATCTCGGGGGGAATGAGCAGTTCTTC.

This clone was observed a single time. The chain carries TRBV19 and TRBJ2-7; 7 bases align to TRBD1. This CDR3 comprises 14 residues. The V segment lost 5 bases and the J segment 0 bases; nucleotides outside the gene matches: 4. CDR1 LNHDA and CDR2 SQIVND come from the germline V gene (reference sequence). The CDR3 here is CASSSNRGSYEQYF. The CDR3 coding sequence is TGTGCCAGTAGTTCCAACAGGGGCTCCTACGAGCAGTACTTC.

The chain links TRBV4-1 to TRBJ2-3; 9 bases match TRBD1. The J segment lost 4 bases and the V segment lost 2 bases, leaving 4 bases of the junction unmatched. Germline lookup yields CDR1 MGHRA and CDR2 YSYEKL. The CDR3 length is 15 residues. The CDR3 protein is CASSQSGTGPDTQYF. The CDR3, as DNA: TGCGCCAGCAGCCAATCAGGGACAGGGCCAGATACGCAGTATTTT.

The chain has TRBV18 and TRBJ2-7; 8 positions agree with TRBD1. Germline trimming cut 4 bases from V and 0 bases from J; bases unmatched to any gene: 2. Per germline, CDR1 KGHSH and CDR2 LQKENI. The CDR3 has 14 amino acids. CDR3 in amino acids: CASSRTGLSYEQYF. CDR3 DNA: TGTGCCAGCTCACGGACAGGGCTCTCCTACGAGCAGTACTTC.

A single count supports this clone. The V gene is TRBV27, the J gene TRBJ2-6; either TRBD1 or TRBD2 may supply D (6 bases each). Germline assignment: CDR1 MNHEY and CDR2 SMNVEV (reference sequence). The length of the CDR3 is 18 residues. V lost 3 bases to trimming and J lost 1 base, with 16 bases between them. CDR3 DNA sequence: TGTGCCAGCAGTTTCGGGGGCGGCGAGTTATCTGGGGCCAACGTCCTGACTTTC. Its protein is CASSFGGGELSGANVLTF.

This clone was found once. This CDR3 is also generated by other DNA sequences in the sample. The chain carries TRBV9 and TRBJ2-7, with D perhaps matching TRBD2 (5 bases). CDR1 SGDLS and CDR2 YYNGEE come from the germline V gene. Trimming shortened V by 3 bases and J by 0 bases, and 7 bases separated the two germline ends. CDR3 length equals 13 residues. DNA for the CDR3: TGTGCCAGCAGCGCGGGAAGCTCCTACGAGCAGTACTTC. Translated: CASSAGSSYEQYF.

V and J are TRBV7-9 and TRBJ2-7; D unresolved. CDR3 length: 11 residues. Germline-derived CDR1 and CDR2 are SEHNR and FQNEAQ (reference sequence). V gave up 3 bases and J gave up 3 bases, with 3 bases separating them. CDR3 nucleotide sequence: TGTGCCAGCAGCTTCGACTACGAGCAGTACTTC. Protein product: CASSFDYEQYF. Full variable domain (rest looked up from reference TRBV7-9 and TRBJ2-7): DTGVSQNPRHKITKRGQNVTFRCDPISEHNRLYWYRQTLGQGPEFLTYFQNEAQLEKSRLLSDRFSAERPKGSFSTLEIQRTEQGDSAMYLCASSFDYEQYFGPGTRLTVT.

This chain links TRBV30 with TRBJ2-7; D not resolved. This CDR3 is built from 15 residues. In germline, CDR1 is GTSNPN, CDR2 SVGIG (reference sequence). Trimming took 5 bases from V and 3 from J, leaving 20 bases between them. In nucleotides, the CDR3 is TGTGCCTGGGAGGCGATAGCAGGTTCTCTCTACGAGCAGTACTTC. Amino acid sequence: CAWEAIAGSLYEQYF.

The rearrangement joins TRBV7-3 to TRBJ2-7, with no clear D. The CDR3 loop spans 13 amino acids. The germline CDR1 and CDR2 sequences are SGHTA and FQGTGA. V lost 2 bases to trimming and J lost 7 bases, with 12 bases between them. The DNA of the CDR3 is TGTGCCAGCAGCTTAGGTCCGGCAGCAGAGCAGTACTTC. This sequence encodes CASSLGPAAEQYF.

The chain is built from TRBV21-1 and TRBJ1-2; no DNA check was done on the table's D call, TRBD1. TRBV21-1 is described as a pseudogene. CDR3 length: 16 amino acids. The CDR3 here is CASSKRTGPDSYGYTF. The DNA of the CDR3 is TGTGCCAGCAGCAAACGGACAGGGCCAGATTCCTATGGCTACACCTTC.

This clone showed up just once. The chain couples TRBV9 to TRBJ2-6; weak D call: TRBD1 (6 bases). The germline V gene has CDR1 SGDLS and CDR2 YYNGEE. Trimming took 4 bases from V and 0 from J, leaving 17 bases between them. The CDR3 is 18 residues long. In DNA form, the CDR3 reads TGTGCCAGCAGCCCCCACGGGACAACTTACTCTGGGGCCAACGTCCTGACTTTC. Translation: CASSPHGTTYSGANVLTF.

The chain uses TRBV13 and TRBJ2-7; 9 nucleotides align to TRBD2. The J segment lost 13 bases and the V segment lost 5 bases, leaving 12 bases of the junction unmatched. The CDR3 contains 13 residues. CDR1 and CDR2 from the germline V gene are PRHDT and FYEKMQ (reference sequence). The CDR3, as DNA: TGTGCCAGCAGCCCCCCGGGGGCTAGCGGGGCTTACTTC. Its translation is CASSPPGASGAYF.

The CDR3 DNA sequence: TGTGCCAGCAGCTCTGGGGGAAGGATGAACACTGAAGCTTTCTTT. It translates to CASSSGGRMNTEAFF. The V and J genes are TRBV16 and TRBJ1-1; possible D gene TRBD1, 5 bases. CDR1 and CDR2 (germline): KGHSY, FQNENV. Trimming removed 5 bases from V and 0 bases from J, with 13 bases in between. The CDR3 contains 15 residues.

The gene calls are TRBV19 and TRBJ2-6; D gene unclear. Germline assignment: CDR1 LNHDA and CDR2 SQIVND (reference sequence). The V gene lost 0 bases and the J gene lost 3 bases, with 3 bases spanning the gap. The CDR3 has 14 residues. CDR3 amino acids: CASSIEGGANVLTF. The DNA for the CDR3 is TGTGCCAGTAGTATAGAAGGTGGGGCCAACGTCCTGACTTTC.

The chain carries TRBV4-1 and TRBJ1-5; D is ambiguous. The CDR3 covers 16 residues. Germline CDR1 and CDR2: MGHRA and YSYEKL. Trimming removed 3 bases from V and 1 base from J, with 13 bases in between. CDR3 nucleotides: TGCGCCAGCAGCCACGCTACGCAAGGGAGCAATCAGCCCCAGCATTTT. Translated: CASSHATQGSNQPQHF.

The gene calls are TRBV7-9 and TRBJ2-2; 12 bases are a match to TRBD2. Trimming took 4 bases from V and 1 from J; bases not matched to a gene: 1. The CDR3 runs 16 residues. Germline loops: CDR1 SEHNR, CDR2 FQNEAQ (reference sequence). CDR3 residues: CASSSTSGRNTGELFF. The CDR3 nucleotides are TGTGCCAGCAGCTCGACTAGCGGGAGGAACACCGGGGAGCTGTTTTTT. Variable domain in full (rest from reference TRBV7-9 and TRBJ2-2): DTGVSQNPRHKITKRGQNVTFRCDPISEHNRLYWYRQTLGQGPEFLTYFQNEAQLEKSRLLSDRFSAERPKGSFSTLEIQRTEQGDSAMYLCASSSTSGRNTGELFFGEGSRLTVL.

With regard to this clone: At the DNA level, this CDR3 is encoded by other sequences in the same sample as well. The V call is TRBV27, the J call TRBJ2-1; D gene uncertain. Deletions cut 5 bases from V and 7 bases from J, with 9 bases between. This CDR3 is 12 amino acids long. Germline CDR1 is MNHEY and CDR2 is SMNVEV (reference sequence). The CDR3 DNA reads as TGTGCCAGCAGTCTTCCTGGTAATGAGCAGTTCTTC. Translation: CASSLPGNEQFF.

The chain couples TRBV19 to TRBJ1-5; D gene uncertain. V was trimmed by 6 bases and J by 4 bases, leaving 10 bases between them. Germline CDR1 LNHDA, CDR2 SQIVND (reference sequence). The CDR3 runs to 13 residues. The CDR3 DNA reads TGTGCCAGTAGCCTGAGTGTAAATCAGCCCCAGCATTTT. Residues: CASSLSVNQPQHF.

The V call is TRBV6-5, the J call TRBJ1-2; no definite D call. The V end lost 5 bases, the J end lost 2 bases, and 12 bases lay between the germline ends. From germline, CDR1 is MNHEY and CDR2 SVGAGI. The length of the CDR3 is 14 residues. The CDR3 DNA reads as TGTGCCAGCAGTACCTCGACGGGAAACTATGGCTACACCTTC. This translates into CASSTSTGNYGYTF.